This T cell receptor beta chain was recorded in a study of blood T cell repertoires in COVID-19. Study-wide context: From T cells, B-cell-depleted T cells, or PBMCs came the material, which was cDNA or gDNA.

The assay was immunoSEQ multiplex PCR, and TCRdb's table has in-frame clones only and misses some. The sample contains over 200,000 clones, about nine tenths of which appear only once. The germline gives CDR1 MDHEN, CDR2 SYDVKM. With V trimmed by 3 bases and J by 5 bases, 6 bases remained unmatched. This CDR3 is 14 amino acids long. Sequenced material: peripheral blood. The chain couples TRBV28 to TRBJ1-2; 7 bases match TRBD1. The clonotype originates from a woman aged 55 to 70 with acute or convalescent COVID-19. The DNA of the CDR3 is TGTGCCAGCAGTTTGGGGCAGGGGGTATATGGCTACACCTTC. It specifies CASSLGQGVYGYTF.